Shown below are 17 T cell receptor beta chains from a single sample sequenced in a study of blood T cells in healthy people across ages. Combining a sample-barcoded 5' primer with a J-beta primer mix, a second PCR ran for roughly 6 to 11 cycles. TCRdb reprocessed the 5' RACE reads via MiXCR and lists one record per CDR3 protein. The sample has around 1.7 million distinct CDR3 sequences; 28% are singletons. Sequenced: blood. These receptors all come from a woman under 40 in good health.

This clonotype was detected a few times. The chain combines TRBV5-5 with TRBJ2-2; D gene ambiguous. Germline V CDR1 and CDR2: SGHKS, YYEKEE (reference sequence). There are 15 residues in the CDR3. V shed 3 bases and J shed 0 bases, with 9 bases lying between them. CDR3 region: CASSSSASNTGELFF. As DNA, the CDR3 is TGTGCCAGCAGCTCCAGCGCCTCGAACACCGGGGAGCTGTTTTTT.

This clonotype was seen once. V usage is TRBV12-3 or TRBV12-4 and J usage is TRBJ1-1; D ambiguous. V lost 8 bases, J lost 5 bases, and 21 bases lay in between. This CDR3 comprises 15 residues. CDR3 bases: TGTGCCAGCTTTGCAGGACGTGGAGTTTATACTGAAGCTTTCTTT. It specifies CASFAGRGVYTEAFF.

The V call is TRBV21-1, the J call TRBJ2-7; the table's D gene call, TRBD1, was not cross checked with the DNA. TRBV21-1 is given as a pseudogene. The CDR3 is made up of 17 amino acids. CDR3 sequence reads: CASSKSRSRGRPYEQYF. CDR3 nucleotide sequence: TGTGCCAGCAGCAAAAGTCGGAGCCGGGGTCGCCCCTACGAGCAGTACTTC.

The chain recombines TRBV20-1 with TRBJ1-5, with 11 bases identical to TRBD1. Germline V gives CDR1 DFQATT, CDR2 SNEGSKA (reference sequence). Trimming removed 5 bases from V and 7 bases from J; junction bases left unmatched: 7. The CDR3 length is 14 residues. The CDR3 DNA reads TGCAGTGCTGTTTCGGACAGGGGGCAACAGCCCCAGCATTTT. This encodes CSAVSDRGQQPQHF.

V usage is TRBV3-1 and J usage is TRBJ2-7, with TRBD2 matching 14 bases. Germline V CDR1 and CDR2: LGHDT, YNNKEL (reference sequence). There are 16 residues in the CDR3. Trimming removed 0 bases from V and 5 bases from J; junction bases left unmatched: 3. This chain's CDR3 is CASSQDRTSGRNEQYF. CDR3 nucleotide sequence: TGTGCCAGCAGCCAAGATAGGACTAGCGGGAGGAACGAGCAGTACTTC.

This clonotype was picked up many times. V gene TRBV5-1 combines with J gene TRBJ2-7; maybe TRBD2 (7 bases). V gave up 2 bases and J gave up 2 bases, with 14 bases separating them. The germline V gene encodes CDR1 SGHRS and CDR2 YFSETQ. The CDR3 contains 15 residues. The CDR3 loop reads CASSFGRGRPYEQYF. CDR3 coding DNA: TGCGCCAGCAGCTTTGGGCGGGGGCGACCCTACGAGCAGTACTTC.

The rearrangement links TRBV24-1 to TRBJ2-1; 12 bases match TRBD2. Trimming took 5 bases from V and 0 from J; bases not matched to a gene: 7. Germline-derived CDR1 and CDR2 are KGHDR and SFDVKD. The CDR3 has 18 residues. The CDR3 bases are TGTGCCACCAGTGTCGGACTAGCGGGGCTAAGCTCCTACAATGAGCAGTTCTTC. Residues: CATSVGLAGLSSYNEQFF.

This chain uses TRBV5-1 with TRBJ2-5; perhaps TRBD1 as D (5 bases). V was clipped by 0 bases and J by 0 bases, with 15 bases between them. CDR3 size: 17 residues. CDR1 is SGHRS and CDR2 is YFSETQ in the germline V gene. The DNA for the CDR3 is TGCGCCAGCAGCTTGGGTGGCGGCGCAGGGTACCAAGAGACCCAGTACTTC. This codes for CASSLGGGAGYQETQYF.

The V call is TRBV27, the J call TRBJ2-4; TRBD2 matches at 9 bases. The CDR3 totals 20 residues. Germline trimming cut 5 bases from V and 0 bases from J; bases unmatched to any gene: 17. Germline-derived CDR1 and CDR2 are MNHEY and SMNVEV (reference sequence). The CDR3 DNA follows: TGTGCCAGCAGTAGAGGTCTAGCGGGAACCGGGGGCATAGCCAAAAACATTCAGTACTTC. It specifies CASSRGLAGTGGIAKNIQYF.

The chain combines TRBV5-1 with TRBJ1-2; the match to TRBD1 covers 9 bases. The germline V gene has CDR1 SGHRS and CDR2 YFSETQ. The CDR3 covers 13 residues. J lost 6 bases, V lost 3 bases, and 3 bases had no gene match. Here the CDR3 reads CASSSQGANGYTF. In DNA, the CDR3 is TGCGCCAGCAGCTCACAGGGGGCCAATGGCTACACCTTC.

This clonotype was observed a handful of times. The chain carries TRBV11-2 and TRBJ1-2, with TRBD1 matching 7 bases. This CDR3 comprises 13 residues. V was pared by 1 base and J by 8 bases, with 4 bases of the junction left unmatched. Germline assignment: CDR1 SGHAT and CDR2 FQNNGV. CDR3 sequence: CASSLVGQRGYTF. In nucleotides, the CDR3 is TGTGCCAGCAGCTTAGTGGGACAGCGAGGCTACACCTTC.

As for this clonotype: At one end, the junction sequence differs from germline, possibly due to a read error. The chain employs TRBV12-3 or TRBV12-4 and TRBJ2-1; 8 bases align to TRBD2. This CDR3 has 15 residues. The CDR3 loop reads CTSSLSSGGYNEQFF. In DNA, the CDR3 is TGTACCAGCAGTTTGTCGAGCGGGGGATACAATGAGCAGTTCTTC.

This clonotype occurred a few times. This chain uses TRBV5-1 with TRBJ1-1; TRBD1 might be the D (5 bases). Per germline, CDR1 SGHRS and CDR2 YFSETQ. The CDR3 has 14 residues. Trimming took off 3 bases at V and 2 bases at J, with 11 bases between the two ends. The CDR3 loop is CASSSDILNTEAFF. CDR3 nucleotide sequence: TGCGCCAGCAGCTCGGACATCCTCAACACTGAAGCTTTCTTT. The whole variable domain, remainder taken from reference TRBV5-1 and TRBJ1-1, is KAGVTQTPRYLIKTRGQQVTLSCSPISGHRSVSWYQQTPGQGLQFLFEYFSETQRNKGNFPGRFSGRQFSNSRSEMNVSTLELGDSALYLCASSSDILNTEAFFGQGTRLTVV.

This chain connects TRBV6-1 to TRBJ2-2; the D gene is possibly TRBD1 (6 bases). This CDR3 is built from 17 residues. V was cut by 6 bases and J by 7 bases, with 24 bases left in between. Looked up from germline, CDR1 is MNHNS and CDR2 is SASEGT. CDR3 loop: CASRSQGLLVGGGELFF. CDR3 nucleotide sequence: TGTGCCAGCAGATCACAGGGCCTACTAGTTGGCGGCGGGGAGCTGTTTTTT.

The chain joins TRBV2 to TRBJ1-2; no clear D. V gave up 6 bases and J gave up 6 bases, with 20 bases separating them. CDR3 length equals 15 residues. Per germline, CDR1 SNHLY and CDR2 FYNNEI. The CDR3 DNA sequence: TGTGCCAGCAGACCCCGAACGATGGGGTCTGATGGCTACACCTTC. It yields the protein CASRPRTMGSDGYTF.

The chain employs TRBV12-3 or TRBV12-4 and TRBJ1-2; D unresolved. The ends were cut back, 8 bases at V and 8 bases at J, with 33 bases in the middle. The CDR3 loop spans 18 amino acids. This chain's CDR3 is CASQRVSGPSRPWGGYTF. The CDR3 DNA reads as TGTGCCAGCCAGAGGGTATCCGGGCCCAGCAGACCGTGGGGAGGCTACACCTTC.

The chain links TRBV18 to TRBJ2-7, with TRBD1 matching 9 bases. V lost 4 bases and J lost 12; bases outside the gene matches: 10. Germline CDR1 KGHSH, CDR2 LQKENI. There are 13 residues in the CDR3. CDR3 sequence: CASSLDRDREWYF. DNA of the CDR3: TGTGCCAGCTCACTCGACCGGGACAGGGAATGGTACTTC.